A selection of T cell receptor beta chains follows, all from one sample in a study of T-cell reconstitution after alpha-beta-depleted transplantation in children. MiXCR, run by TCRdb on the PCR reads, gives a single entry per CDR3 protein. The sample lists some 280,000 distinct CDR3 sequences, 9.9% occurring once. Sequencing used PBMCs from the stem cell graft donor, obtained from the stem cell graft. These receptors were taken from a human donor who donated a stem cell graft to a child with SCID. Each CDR3 is given with its conserved first and last residue. Fields, in order: clone size, D gene, V gene, CDR3 length, J gene, CDR3 DNA, CDR3 protein. D genes are given only for firm matches. Size is stated for part of the rows, as once, few or many counts, or as a class when the clone is expanded.

clone_size: few; d_call: TRBD1; v_call: TRBV7-7; cdr3_length: 14; j_call: TRBJ1-2; cdr3_nt: TGTGCTAGCAGCCCCCTGGACAGGCCTAGTGGCTACACCTTC; cdr3_aa: CASSPLDRPSGYTF
clone_size: .; d_call: .; v_call: TRBV11-2; cdr3_length: 14; j_call: TRBJ2-4; cdr3_nt: TGTGCCAGCAGCTTGGAGAGGGGCAAAAACATTCAGTACTTC; cdr3_aa: CASSLERGKNIQYF
clone_size: .; d_call: .; v_call: TRBV12-3/TRBV12-4; cdr3_length: 14; j_call: TRBJ2-5; cdr3_nt: TGTGCCAGCAGTTTAGAGGGGAACCAAGAGACCCAGTACTTC; cdr3_aa: CASSLEGNQETQYF
clone_size: many; d_call: .; v_call: TRBV10-3; cdr3_length: 13; j_call: TRBJ1-1; cdr3_nt: TGTGCCATCAGTGCGGGAACTAACACTGAAGCTTTCTTT; cdr3_aa: CAISAGTNTEAFF
clone_size: .; d_call: .; v_call: TRBV2; cdr3_length: 12; j_call: TRBJ2-2; cdr3_nt: TGTGCCAGCAATAGCCCCCCCGGGGAGCTGTTTTTT; cdr3_aa: CASNSPPGELFF
clone_size: few; d_call: .; v_call: TRBV2; cdr3_length: 16; j_call: TRBJ2-1; cdr3_nt: TGTGCCAGCAGTGAAGAATGGGCGGGGAGCAACAATGAGCAGTTCTTC; cdr3_aa: CASSEEWAGSNNEQFF
clone_size: few; d_call: TRBD1; v_call: TRBV10-3; cdr3_length: 13; j_call: TRBJ2-3; cdr3_nt: TGTGCCACACAGGGGGCCGGCACAGATACGCAGTATTTT; cdr3_aa: CATQGAGTDTQYF
clone_size: few; d_call: .; v_call: TRBV9; cdr3_length: 16; j_call: TRBJ1-1; cdr3_nt: TGTGCCAGCAGCGCTACCGCTGGGGTACCGAACACTGAAGCTTTCTTT; cdr3_aa: CASSATAGVPNTEAFF
clone_size: .; d_call: .; v_call: TRBV7-9; cdr3_length: 16; j_call: TRBJ2-1; cdr3_nt: TGTGCCAGCAGCCGCGGGTCCCTCTTGACTCACAATGAGCAGTTCTTC; cdr3_aa: CASSRGSLLTHNEQFF
clone_size: .; d_call: .; v_call: TRBV19; cdr3_length: 19; j_call: TRBJ2-3; cdr3_nt: TGTGCCAGTAGTAAACTACTCCGGGACTCCGAAGCGCGCACAGATACGCAGTATTTT; cdr3_aa: CASSKLLRDSEARTDTQYF
clone_size: .; d_call: .; v_call: TRBV12-3/TRBV12-4; cdr3_length: 14; j_call: TRBJ1-5; cdr3_nt: TGTGCCACGACAAGGGACACCGCTAATCAGCCCCAGCATTTT; cdr3_aa: CATTRDTANQPQHF
clone_size: .; d_call: TRBD1; v_call: TRBV20-1; cdr3_length: 15; j_call: TRBJ2-3; cdr3_nt: TGCAGTGCTAGAGACGACAGGGCAAGCACAGATACGCAGTATTTT; cdr3_aa: CSARDDRASTDTQYF
clone_size: few; d_call: .; v_call: TRBV12-3/TRBV12-4; cdr3_length: 14; j_call: TRBJ1-3; cdr3_nt: TGTGCCAGCAGCCCTAGCGGAACTGGAAACACCATATATTTT; cdr3_aa: CASSPSGTGNTIYF
clone_size: .; d_call: .; v_call: TRBV6-1; cdr3_length: 14; j_call: TRBJ2-1; cdr3_nt: TGTGCCAGCACGGGCGGATCCAACTACAATGAGCAGTTCTTC; cdr3_aa: CASTGGSNYNEQFF
clone_size: .; d_call: .; v_call: TRBV3-1; cdr3_length: 16; j_call: TRBJ1-3; cdr3_nt: TGTGCCAGCAGCCAAGTGCCGGGGGACTCTGGAAACACCATATATTTT; cdr3_aa: CASSQVPGDSGNTIYF
clone_size: few; d_call: .; v_call: TRBV29-1; cdr3_length: 14; j_call: TRBJ2-3; cdr3_nt: TGCAGCGTGGCTCGGGGGGCCGGGGCAGATACGCAGTATTTT; cdr3_aa: CSVARGAGADTQYF
clone_size: .; d_call: TRBD1; v_call: TRBV5-6; cdr3_length: 15; j_call: TRBJ1-1; cdr3_nt: TGTGCCAGCAGCTTGTGGACAGGGATGAACACTGAAGCTTTCTTT; cdr3_aa: CASSLWTGMNTEAFF
clone_size: .; d_call: .; v_call: TRBV5-1; cdr3_length: 14; j_call: TRBJ2-7; cdr3_nt: TGCGCCAGCAGGGGTGACGGCGGTACCTACGAGCAGTACTTC; cdr3_aa: CASRGDGGTYEQYF
clone_size: few; d_call: .; v_call: TRBV10-3; cdr3_length: 14; j_call: TRBJ1-5; cdr3_nt: TGTGCCATCAGTGATTCAGGCGGCAATCAGCCCCAGCATTTT; cdr3_aa: CAISDSGGNQPQHF
clone_size: .; d_call: .; v_call: TRBV5-1; cdr3_length: 14; j_call: TRBJ2-3; cdr3_nt: TGCGCCAGTGCGCTAGGGGGGAGCACAGATACGCAGTATTTT; cdr3_aa: CASALGGSTDTQYF